This T cell receptor (beta chain) was sequenced for a study of beta chain features in type 1 diabetes (dated by TCRdb to the late 2010s). Background for the entire study: Patients and healthy donors did not differ in mean age, gender distribution, total cell number or subset yield. A total of 90 million to 120 million sorted cells were examined across all samples, and a strong correlation was observed between cell number per subset and RNA yield. Naive and central memory subsets were obtained from all 30 or so donors, but regulatory and stem cell-like memory subsets were isolated from only 8 patients and about eight healthy donors. In the study, TCRB repertoires of sorted circulating CD4+ T cell subsets from recently diagnosed type 1 diabetes patients were compared with those of matched healthy donors.

From its cysteine to its phenylalanine, the CDR3 spans 11 amino acids. Only the CDR3 portion is preserved as DNA: 33 bases, with reading frame beginning at the first base. Via the germline V gene (reference sequence), CDR1 is DFQATT and CDR2 SNEGSKA. V gives up 7 bases and J gives up 6 bases, and the segment between their germline ends measures 10 bases. All of the isolated RNA was reverse transcribed with the High Capacity cDNA Reverse Transcription Kit, so expressed TCRB transcripts were sequenced. Naive, central memory and regulatory T cell samples underwent deep immunoSEQ sequencing, averaging around 3.6 million total reads per sample. Sorted cells were lysed in RLT buffer, and RNA was extracted using DNase-treated RNeasy Micro or Mini kits according to cell number. To prevent cross-contamination, each cell subset was processed individually, whereas patient and healthy donor samples were processed jointly. TCRB sequences were amplified from cDNA with the immunoSEQ multiplex PCR, producing 87-bp fragments spanning the CDR3 region. The amplicons were sequenced using the Illumina HiSeq platform. The original methods were these. Synthetic template baselines were used to correct PCR bias computationally, reads within Hamming distance 2 were collapsed, and singletons that could not be merged were discarded. Reads were aligned against IMGT so that V, D and J genes, CDR3 length and insertions or deletions at six rearrangement sites could be assigned. Within each subset, clonotype counts were normalized to the number of sorted cells before true diversity and Gini coefficients were calculated with the tcR R package. The overlap coefficient, calculated on TCRB nucleotide sequences, was used to measure repertoire sharing. TCRdb took over this immuneACCESS table, retaining in-frame rearrangements with V and J assigned. Such tables are incomplete; in checked studies, under half of the missing clones stem from an unresolved V gene, and the remainder is unexplained. V, J and clone size derive from that table, while D and trimming were established from the DNA sequence. The sample data list around 320,000 clones, and around 15% of these were observed just once. Of the sample, 6.7% falls within the top ten clones.

This clone was picked up a small number of times. Its antigen target is currently unknown. No much larger clone exists at a distance of one base, and base qualities are not known. From each donor, a single peripheral blood sample of approximately 110 mL on average was drawn into heparinised tubes. Using a panel that included CD45RO, CCR7, CD25, CD127, CD95 and CD27, naive, central memory, regulatory and stem cell-like memory CD4+ T cells were sorted on a BD FACSAria II. All sorted populations exceeded 98% purity. PBMCs were isolated immediately by Lymphoprep density gradient centrifugation and stained directly without culture. Samples were stained and sorted in pairs, with one healthy donor and one patient per experiment, so that batch effects were minimized. General conclusions and limits of the study: Naive, central memory and regulatory TCRB repertoires appeared to be more alike among patients than among healthy donors. Patients with type 1 diabetes made fewer insertions and deleted more nucleotides at VDJ recombination sites, implying thymic rearrangement abnormalities. Because small numbers of individuals were included in the HLA sub-analyses, any influence of HLA type on TCRB rearrangement was left unresolved. Because cDNA was sequenced instead of genomic DNA, highly expressing activated cells could be over-represented, though the groups showed no difference in activation or CD3 levels. In all four CD4+ subsets, TCRB CDR3 length was moderately but significantly shorter in type 1 diabetes patients. Shorter templates might have been favored by PCR, but patient and control samples were amplified and corrected together, so both groups would have been affected equally by any skew.

Here the chain combines TRBV20-1 and TRBJ2-1, with no D gene named confidently. The source of this sequence is a man aged 30-40 years in good health. Sequencing was performed on central memory CD4+ T cells from blood. The CDR3 in this case is CSGGPRNEQFF. The DNA sequence follows: TGCAGTGGTGGGCCCCGCAATGAGCAGTTCTTC.